The 26 T cell receptor beta chains reported below all come from one sample, sequenced in a study of beta chain features in type 1 diabetes. The investigators reverse transcribed all of the isolated RNA, so they sequenced expressed TCRB transcripts. Clones were read by immunoSEQ multiplex PCR, and TCRdb kept only the in-frame ones, dropping some. The sample contains about 410,000 clones, around 14% of which appear only once. The sample taken for sequencing was naive CD4+ T cells from blood. These receptor sequences come from a man aged 25 to 40 in good health.

The table lists this clone with a few counts. The chain recombines TRBV9 with TRBJ1-2; D remains ambiguous. Germline V gene lookup returns CDR1 SGDLS and CDR2 YYNGEE. The ends were cut back, 4 bases at V and 4 bases at J, with 14 bases in the middle. This CDR3 region has 14 residues. This CDR3 reads CASSSRGDPYGYTF. In nucleotides, the CDR3 is TGTGCCAGCAGCTCCCGGGGTGATCCCTATGGCTACACCTTC. The full variable domain, in which reference TRBV9 and TRBJ1-2 provide the parts outside the CDR3, is DSGVTQTPKHLITATGQRVTLRCSPRSGDLSVYWYQQSLDQGLQFLIQYYNGEERAKGNILERFSAQQFPDLHSELNLSSLELGDSALYFCASSSRGDPYGYTFGSGTRLTVV.

This clone appeared a few times. The CDR3 region has the DNA TGCGCCAGCATTCAGGATGGGGGGGCCGAGGAGACCCAGTACTTC. Translation: CASIQDGGAEETQYF. J is TRBJ2-5 and V is TRBV5-1; the D gene is possibly TRBD2 (7 bases). The germline gives CDR1 SGHRS, CDR2 YFSETQ. V lost 6 bases, J lost 5 bases, and 20 bases lay in between. The CDR3 is 15 residues long.

The chain couples TRBV7-2 to TRBJ2-3; D not resolved. V was trimmed by 6 bases and J by 2 bases, leaving 15 bases between them. Per the germline V gene, CDR1 is SGHTA and CDR2 is FQGNSA. The CDR3 is 15 amino acids. CDR3 nucleotides: TGTGCCAGCAGTCGATGGACGAGCCACACAGATACGCAGTATTTT. Amino acid sequence: CASSRWTSHTDTQYF. Full variable domain (remainder filled in from reference TRBV7-2 and TRBJ2-3): GAGVSQSPSNKVTEKGKDVELRCDPISGHTALYWYRQSLGQGLEFLIYFQGNSAPDKSGLPSDRFSAERTGGSVSTLTIQRTQQEDSAVYLCASSRWTSHTDTQYFGPGTRLTVL.

This clone occurred a few times. The DNA is left out, because the CDR3 cannot be placed on it with certainty; the CDR3 is given as TCRdb lists it. This chain uses TRBV25-1 with TRBJ2-1; the tabulated D call, TRBD2, remains unverified against the DNA. Germline V CDR1 and CDR2: MGHDK, SYGVNS. The CDR3 adds up to 12 amino acids, both ends counted. The CDR3 sequence is CASSDVLRQQFF.

The genes are TRBV7-9 and TRBJ2-3, with a possible D match to TRBD1 (6 bases). CDR3 length equals 15 residues. The germline CDR1 and CDR2 sequences are SEHNR and FQNEAQ (reference sequence). V was cut by 3 bases and J by 6 bases, with 16 bases left in between. This chain's CDR3 is CASSLGAPRLDTQYF. CDR3 coding DNA: TGTGCCAGCAGCTTGGGGGCCCCGAGATTGGATACGCAGTATTTT. The full variable domain, in which reference TRBV7-9 and TRBJ2-3 provide the parts outside the CDR3, is DTGVSQNPRHKITKRGQNVTFRCDPISEHNRLYWYRQTLGQGPEFLTYFQNEAQLEKSRLLSDRFSAERPKGSFSTLEIQRTEQGDSAMYLCASSLGAPRLDTQYFGPGTRLTVL.

The chain uses TRBV5-1 and TRBJ2-1; 12 bases match TRBD2. The CDR3 contains 20 residues. V dropped 5 bases and J dropped 6; count of bases not matched to a gene: 21. The germline V gene encodes CDR1 SGHRS and CDR2 YFSETQ. DNA for the CDR3: TGCGCCAGCAGGCGGGGGACACTAGCGGGAGGCATCGGAATCGCCAATGAGCAGTTCTTC. It is translated as CASRRGTLAGGIGIANEQFF.

Note on this clone: A read error may produce the germline difference seen at one junction end. Other DNA sequences in this sample translate to the same CDR3. The chain is built from TRBV29-1 and TRBJ1-1; a possible D gene is TRBD1 (6 bases). The germline V gene has CDR1 SQVTM and CDR2 ANQGSEA. The CDR3 sequence is 12 residues long. Here the CDR3 reads CSVGTANTEAFF. The DNA for the CDR3 is TGCAGCGTTGGGACAGCGAACACTGAAGCTTTCTTC.

This clone was detected only a few times. The chain couples TRBV13 to TRBJ2-7, with D possibly called TRBD1 or TRBD2 (5 bases each). V was shortened by 3 bases and J by 2 bases, with 14 bases between the two germline ends. The CDR3 has 15 residues. Germline CDR1 and CDR2: PRHDT and FYEKMQ (reference sequence). The CDR3 nucleotides read TGTGCCAGCAGCTTCCGAGGGGACGCCGCCTACGAGCAGTACTTC. This codes for CASSFRGDAAYEQYF. Based on the CDR3 plus reference TRBV13 and TRBJ2-7, the full variable domain is AAGVIQSPRHLIKEKRETATLKCYPIPRHDTVYWYQQGPGQDPQFLISFYEKMQSDKGSIPDRFSAQQFSDYHSELNMSSLELGDSALYFCASSFRGDAAYEQYFGPGTRLTVT.

In its sample, this clone was seen many times. The chain recombines TRBV29-1 with TRBJ2-7; 9 bases are shared with TRBD1. This CDR3 spans 11 amino acids. Trimming at V came to 6 bases and at J to 6 bases, leaving 3 bases not matched to a gene. Germline V gene lookup returns CDR1 SQVTM and CDR2 ANQGSEA. CDR3 residues: CSVRQGGEQYV. CDR3 coding DNA: TGCAGCGTAAGACAGGGGGGCGAGCAGTACGTC.

This clone was recorded a few times. This chain joins TRBV29-1 and TRBJ2-5, with 7 bases matching TRBD1. This CDR3 has 12 residues. CDR1 is SQVTM, CDR2 ANQGSEA, per germline. J gave up 7 bases and V 6 bases, and 8 bases lay outside the gene matches. This CDR3 is CSVAQGVGTQYF. DNA of the CDR3: TGCAGCGTAGCCCAGGGGGTCGGGACCCAGTACTTC. Combining the CDR3 with reference TRBV29-1 and TRBJ2-5 gives the whole variable domain SAVISQKPSRDICQRGTSLTIQCQVDSQVTMMFWYRQQPGQSLTLIATANQGSEATYESGFVIDKFPISRPNLTFSTLTVSNMSPEDSSIYLCSVAQGVGTQYFGPGTRLLVL.

The sample holds a few counts of this clone. The rearrangement links TRBV4-3 to TRBJ2-1, with 7 nucleotides matching TRBD2. The length of the CDR3 is 17 residues. The trim removed 0 bases at V and 2 bases at J, leaving 7 bases unmatched. From germline, CDR1 is LGHNA and CDR2 YSLEER. The CDR3 here is CASSQDRVRGTYNEQFF. The CDR3 nucleotides read TGCGCCAGCAGCCAAGATCGCGTGCGGGGGACCTACAATGAGCAGTTCTTC.

This clone was seen only a few times. This chain joins TRBV27 and TRBJ1-1; D gene ambiguous. The CDR3 contains 16 residues. The V end was cut by 1 base, the J end by 5 bases, with 17 bases between. Germline V gene lookup returns CDR1 MNHEY and CDR2 SMNVEV (reference sequence). CDR3 DNA: TGTGCCAGCAGTTTATTGTATTTCGGCCGGACGACTGAAGCTTTCTTT. It translates to CASSLLYFGRTTEAFF.

This chain joins TRBV30 and TRBJ2-2, with D hard to call. Germline V gives CDR1 GTSNPN, CDR2 SVGIG (reference sequence). This CDR3 is 14 amino acids long. V shed 0 bases and J shed 8 bases, with 13 bases lying between them. The CDR3 nucleotides read TGTGCCTGGAGTGTCGGAGTTTCGTCTGGGGAGCTGTTTTTT. This codes for CAWSVGVSSGELFF.

The J gene is TRBJ2-7, the V gene TRBV9, with 8 bases that match TRBD1. Germline loops: CDR1 SGDLS, CDR2 YYNGEE. The CDR3 extends over 14 amino acids. V lost 3 bases and J lost 5; bases outside the gene matches: 7. In nucleotides, the CDR3 is TGTGCCAGCAGCGCCTCGGACAGGGCCGACGAGCAGTACTTC. This translates into CASSASDRADEQYF.

V is TRBV7-6 and J is TRBJ2-1, with 7 bases matching TRBD1. Trimming at V came to 8 bases and at J to 2 bases, leaving 6 bases not matched to a gene. The CDR3 covers 14 residues. The germline CDR1 and CDR2 sequences are SGHVS and FNYEAQ. Here the CDR3 reads CASVRDRTYNEQFF. The CDR3 coding sequence is TGTGCCAGCGTCCGGGACAGAACCTACAATGAGCAGTTCTTC.

The chain recombines TRBV6-5 with TRBJ1-2; D is unclear. Deletions cut 2 bases from V and 5 bases from J, with 6 bases between. This CDR3 spans 12 amino acids. CDR1 and CDR2 from the germline V gene are MNHEY and SVGAGI. CDR3: CASSYRGYGYTF. In DNA, the CDR3 is TGTGCCAGCAGTTACCGTGGGTATGGCTACACCTTC.

J is TRBJ2-7 and V is TRBV5-6; TRBD1 agrees at 8 bases. V was clipped by 2 bases and J by 4 bases; unmatched bases: 11. CDR3 length: 16 amino acids. CDR1 is SGHDT, CDR2 YYEEEE, per germline. The CDR3 sequence: CASSLVGRGRKYEQYF. The CDR3 bases are TGTGCCAGCAGCTTAGTCGGCAGGGGGCGCAAGTACGAGCAGTACTTC. The whole variable domain, filled in from reference TRBV5-6 and TRBJ2-7, reads DAGVTQSPTHLIKTRGQQVTLRCSPKSGHDTVSWYQQALGQGPQFIFQYYEEEERQRGNFPDRFSGHQFPNYSSELNVNALLLGDSALYLCASSLVGRGRKYEQYFGPGTRLTVT.

The gene calls are TRBV29-1 and TRBJ1-1; TRBD1 matches at 8 bases. The germline gives CDR1 SQVTM, CDR2 ANQGSEA. This CDR3 has 13 amino acids. V was pared by 6 bases and J by 8 bases, with 11 bases of the junction left unmatched. The CDR3 here is CSVRITGQGEAFF. The CDR3 nucleotides are TGCAGCGTACGAATAACCGGACAGGGAGAAGCTTTCTTT.

This chain connects TRBV28 to TRBJ1-2; D call uncertain. The CDR3 has 12 residues. Germline V gene data show CDR1 as MDHEN and CDR2 as SYDVKM. V was pared by 5 bases and J by 7 bases, with 11 bases between. The DNA of the CDR3 is TGTGCCAGCAGTACTAGATCCCGTGGCTACACCTTC. Protein sequence: CASSTRSRGYTF.

This clone was seen a handful of times. V gene TRBV7-2 combines with J gene TRBJ2-3; possibly TRBD1 for D (6 bases). From germline, CDR1 is SGHTA and CDR2 FQGNSA. The V end lost 5 bases, the J end lost 0 bases, and 12 bases lay between the germline ends. The CDR3 spans 15 residues. For the CDR3, the DNA is TGTGCCAGCAGCCCCCAGACAGGTAGCACAGATACGCAGTATTTT. Its translation: CASSPQTGSTDTQYF.

This clone has only a few counts. The rearrangement joins TRBV2 to TRBJ2-3, with TRBD2 matching over 10 bases. The CDR3 consists of 15 residues. Germline V CDR1 and CDR2: SNHLY, FYNNEI. J lost 1 base, V lost 6 bases, and 4 bases had no gene match. The CDR3 reads CASRPGTSGTDTQYF. CDR3 bases: TGTGCCAGCAGACCAGGGACTAGCGGCACAGATACGCAGTATTTT.

This chain connects TRBV14 to TRBJ1-1; no firm D call. The CDR3 runs to 16 residues. V lost 0 bases, J lost 1 base, and 12 bases lay in between. The V gene's germline CDR1 is SGHDN and CDR2 FVKESK. The CDR3 DNA follows: TGTGCCAGCAGCCAAGATTTTGGGCTTTCGAACACTGAAGCTTTCTTT. Residues: CASSQDFGLSNTEAFF. Complete variable domain (other parts from reference TRBV14 and TRBJ1-1): EAGVTQFPSHSVIEKGQTVTLRCDPISGHDNLYWYRRVMGKEIKFLLHFVKESKQDESGMPNNRFLAERTGGTYSTLKVQPAELEDSGVYFCASSQDFGLSNTEAFFGQGTRLTVV.

This clone showed up just a few times. The rearrangement joins TRBV5-8 to TRBJ2-1; 12 nucleotides align to TRBD2. Germline V gene data show CDR1 as SGHTS and CDR2 as YDEGEE. This CDR3 is built from 16 residues. The V segment lost 4 bases and the J segment 2 bases; nucleotides outside the gene matches: 4. This CDR3 is CASSRLAGATYNEQFF. CDR3 sequence (DNA): TGTGCCAGCAGCAGACTAGCGGGAGCCACCTACAATGAGCAGTTCTTC.

This clone was seen more than once but under ten times. The gene calls are TRBV10-3 and TRBJ1-1, with no clear D. V lost 8 bases and J 1 base, leaving 14 bases between the germline ends. CDR3 length: 14 amino acids. CDR1 is ENHRY and CDR2 is SYGVKD in the germline V gene. The CDR3 here is CAIRKADGNTEAFF. CDR3 DNA sequence: TGTGCCATCCGAAAGGCAGATGGGAACACTGAAGCTTTCTTT.

This clone has only one observation. The rearrangement links TRBV4-1 to TRBJ2-2, with 7 bases fitting TRBD2. Trimming took 1 base from V and 5 from J; bases not matched to a gene: 10. The CDR3 is made up of 17 amino acids. The germline V gene encodes CDR1 MGHRA and CDR2 YSYEKL. The chain's CDR3 is CASSQGRAGVRTGELFF. The CDR3 DNA sequence: TGCGCCAGCAGCCAAGGTCGCGCGGGAGTGAGGACCGGGGAGCTGTTTTTT.

The table lists this clone with a few counts. The chain combines TRBV7-2 with TRBJ2-1; either TRBD1 or TRBD2 may fit D (5 bases each). Germline values: CDR1 SGHTA, CDR2 FQGNSA. This CDR3 comprises 15 residues. The V end lost 5 bases, the J end lost 5 bases, and 16 bases lay between the germline ends. CDR3 nucleotides: TGTGCCAGCAGCACGGCCGGGACGGTAAACAATGAGCAGTTCTTC. Translated: CASSTAGTVNNEQFF.